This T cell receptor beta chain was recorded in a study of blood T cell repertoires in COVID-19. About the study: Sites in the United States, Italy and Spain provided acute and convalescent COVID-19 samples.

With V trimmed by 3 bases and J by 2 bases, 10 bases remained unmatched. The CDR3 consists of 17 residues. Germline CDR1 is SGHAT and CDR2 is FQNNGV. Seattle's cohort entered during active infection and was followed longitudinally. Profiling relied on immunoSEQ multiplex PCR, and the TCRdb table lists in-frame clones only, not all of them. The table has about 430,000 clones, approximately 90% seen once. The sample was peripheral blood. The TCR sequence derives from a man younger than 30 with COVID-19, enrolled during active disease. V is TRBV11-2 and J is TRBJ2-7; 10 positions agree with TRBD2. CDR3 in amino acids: CASSFRGSGRPPYEQYF. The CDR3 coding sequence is TGTGCCAGCAGCTTCCGGGGTAGCGGGAGGCCGCCCTACGAGCAGTACTTC.